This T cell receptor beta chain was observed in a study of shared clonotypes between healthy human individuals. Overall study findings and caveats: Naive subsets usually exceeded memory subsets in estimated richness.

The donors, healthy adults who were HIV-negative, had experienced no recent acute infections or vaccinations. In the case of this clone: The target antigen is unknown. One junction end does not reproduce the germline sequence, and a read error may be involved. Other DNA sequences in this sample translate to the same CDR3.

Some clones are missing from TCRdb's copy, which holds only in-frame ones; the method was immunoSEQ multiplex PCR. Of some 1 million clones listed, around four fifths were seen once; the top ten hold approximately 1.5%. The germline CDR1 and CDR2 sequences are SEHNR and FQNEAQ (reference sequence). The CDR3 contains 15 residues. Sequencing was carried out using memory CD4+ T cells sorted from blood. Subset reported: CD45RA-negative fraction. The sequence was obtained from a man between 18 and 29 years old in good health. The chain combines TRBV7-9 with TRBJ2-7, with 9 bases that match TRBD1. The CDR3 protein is CASSQWGQGTYEQYF. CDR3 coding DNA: TGCGCCAGCAGCCAGTGGGGACAGGGAACCTACGAGCAGTACTTC.